Listed below are T cell receptor beta chains from one sample, sequenced in a study of spatial heterogeneity in lung cancer. Using its own MiXCR run on the 5' RACE reads, TCRdb lists one record per CDR3 protein. The sample has some 120,000 distinct CDR3 sequences, 9.5% to 15% seen once. Sequenced here: PBMCs, sampled at follow-up. These receptors originate from a male donor with early-stage non-small cell lung cancer. Each CDR3 is given with its conserved first and last residue. The order of the fields is J gene, clone size, D gene, V gene, CDR3 protein, CDR3 DNA. D genes are given only for firm matches. The size of a clone is reported for some rows only, either as once, few or many, or as a class for expanded clones.

TRBJ2-7	few	TRBD1	TRBV27	CASSSQGTGRSYEQYF	TGTGCCAGCAGTTCCCAAGGGACAGGGCGGTCCTACGAGCAGTACTTC
TRBJ2-3	many	.	TRBV6-1	CASHQGSLTDTQYF	TGTGCCAGTCACCAGGGGTCCCTCACAGATACGCAGTATTTT
TRBJ2-2	.	.	TRBV9	CASSTGGIGELFF	TGTGCCAGCAGCACCGGGGGAATCGGGGAGCTGTTTTTT
TRBJ1-1	few	.	TRBV30	CAWSGQLNTEAFF	TGTGCCTGGAGTGGACAGTTAAACACTGAAGCTTTCTTT
TRBJ1-5	.	TRBD1	TRBV2	CASSAGTVGNQPQHF	TGTGCCAGCAGTGCCGGGACAGTGGGCAATCAGCCCCAGCATTTT
TRBJ2-5	many	.	TRBV2	CASTRRLAETQYF	TGTGCCAGCACGAGGAGGTTAGCAGAGACCCAGTACTTC
TRBJ2-5	many	TRBD1	TRBV29-1	CSVVPEAGGLETQYF	TGCAGCGTAGTCCCGGAGGCAGGGGGCTTAGAGACCCAGTACTTC
TRBJ1-5	few	TRBD1	TRBV4-2	CASSQGGQDNQPQHF	TGTGCCAGCAGCCAGGGAGGACAGGACAATCAGCCCCAGCATTTT
TRBJ2-6	many	.	TRBV28	CAVKSSGANVLTF	TGTGCCGTTAAGAGCTCTGGGGCCAACGTCCTGACTTTC
TRBJ2-5	.	.	TRBV5-1	CASSFGGGLSQETQYF	TGCGCCAGCAGCTTTGGAGGGGGCCTGTCCCAAGAGACCCAGTACTTC
TRBJ1-2	few	TRBD1	TRBV5-1	CASRSDRANGYTF	TGCGCCAGCAGATCCGACAGGGCGAATGGCTACACCTTC
TRBJ1-2	.	TRBD1	TRBV28	CASERGPGYGYTF	TGTGCCAGTGAGAGGGGGCCAGGCTATGGCTACACCTTC
TRBJ2-3	few	.	TRBV15	CATSMASADTQYF	TGTGCCACCAGCATGGCAAGCGCAGATACGCAGTATTTT
TRBJ2-5	.	TRBD2	TRBV6-1	CASFRGGFETQYF	TGTGCCAGCTTCCGGGGGGGCTTTGAGACCCAGTACTTC
TRBJ2-3	many	.	TRBV12-3/TRBV12-4	CASSFLGVAHSTDTQYF	TGTGCCAGCAGTTTCCTTGGAGTGGCCCATAGCACAGATACGCAGTATTTT
TRBJ2-1	few	TRBD2	TRBV24-1	CATPEWGGHEQFF	TGTGCCACCCCCGAATGGGGAGGGCATGAGCAGTTCTTC
TRBJ2-7	.	TRBD1	TRBV11-3	CASSPLTLDREERQYF	TGTGCCAGCAGCCCCTTGACCTTGGACAGGGAGGAGCGGCAGTACTTC
TRBJ2-1	many	.	TRBV5-1	CASSSGTTHNEQFF	TGCGCCAGCAGCTCTGGGACCACCCACAATGAGCAGTTCTTC
TRBJ2-1	.	.	TRBV6-2/TRBV6-3	CASSIDGTGNEQFF	TGTGCCAGCAGTATCGACGGGACCGGCAATGAGCAGTTCTTC
TRBJ1-4	few	.	TRBV14	CASSQRPRAYEKLFF	TGTGCCAGCAGCCAACGGCCCCGGGCGTATGAAAAACTGTTTTTT
TRBJ1-2	medium-sized	.	TRBV3-1	CASSQEISYGYTF	TGTGCCAGCAGCCAAGAAATCAGCTATGGCTACACCTTC
TRBJ2-2	.	.	TRBV5-1	CASSLGQSTNTGELFF	TGCGCCAGCAGCTTGGGACAGTCAACGAACACCGGGGAGCTGTTTTTT
TRBJ1-5	few	.	TRBV7-9	CASSPSGGADSNQPQHF	TGTGCCAGCAGCCCTTCGGGAGGGGCCGATAGCAATCAGCCCCAGCATTTT
TRBJ2-3	few	TRBD1	TRBV23-1	CASSHKRKSPGQYTDTQYF	TGCGCCAGCAGTCATAAGCGTAAAAGCCCGGGACAGTACACAGATACGCAGTATTTT
TRBJ1-1	many	.	TRBV20-1	CSARENTEAFF	TGCAGTGCTAGGGAGAACACTGAAGCTTTCTTT
TRBJ2-2	.	.	TRBV19	CASRHYLKNTGELFF	TGTGCCAGTAGACACTACCTGAAGAACACCGGGGAGCTGTTTTTT
TRBJ2-1	.	.	TRBV20-1	CSASWHSYNEQFF	TGCAGTGCTAGCTGGCACTCTTACAATGAGCAGTTCTTC
TRBJ1-2	few	.	TRBV24-1	CATSEPQGYGYTF	TGTGCCACCAGCGAGCCGCAGGGGTATGGCTACACCTTC
TRBJ1-2	few	.	TRBV7-2	CASSLALGGYTF	TGTGCCAGCAGCTTAGCCCTAGGGGGCTACACCTTC
TRBJ2-4	many	TRBD2	TRBV10-2	CASSGTSGGVAKNIQYF	TGCGCCAGCAGTGGAACTAGCGGGGGAGTAGCCAAAAACATTCAGTACTTC
TRBJ2-7	.	TRBD1	TRBV9	CASSVTGSSYEQYF	TGTGCCAGCAGCGTGACAGGGAGCTCCTACGAGCAGTACTTC
TRBJ2-1	many	.	TRBV18	CASSPLAQDEQFF	TGTGCCAGCTCACCACTTGCTCAGGATGAGCAGTTCTTC
TRBJ1-2	many	.	TRBV7-2	CASSLGLGYTF	TGTGCCAGCAGCTTAGGTCTTGGCTACACCTTC
TRBJ2-7	few	.	TRBV29-1	CSVEDLAGGSYEQYF	TGCAGCGTTGAAGATCTGGCAGGCGGGTCCTACGAGCAGTACTTC
TRBJ2-2	.	TRBD1	TRBV5-1	CASSSRTGPRGTGELFF	TGCGCCAGCAGCTCCCGGACGGGTCCCAGGGGGACCGGGGAGCTGTTTTTT
TRBJ2-3	few	.	TRBV6-4	CASSIGVTDTQYF	TGTGCCAGCAGTATCGGGGTGACAGATACGCAGTATTTT
TRBJ2-3	many	.	TRBV3-2	CASSQVNGGESSTATQYF	TGTGCCAGCAGCCAAGTCAACGGGGGAGAGTCAAGCACAGCTACGCAGTATTTT
TRBJ1-3	many	.	TRBV9	CASSVAGSGNTIYF	TGTGCCAGCAGCGTAGCAGGATCTGGAAACACCATATATTTT
TRBJ1-1	few	.	TRBV2	CASRQMNTEAFF	TGTGCCAGCAGACAGATGAACACTGAAGCTTTCTTT
TRBJ2-3	few	.	TRBV5-1	CASRKEASTDTQYF	TGCGCCAGCAGAAAGGAAGCCAGCACAGATACGCAGTATTTT
TRBJ1-2	many	.	TRBV2	CASRRGRGYTF	TGTGCCAGCCGACGGGGACGCGGCTACACCTTC
TRBJ2-2	many	.	TRBV6-4	CATFGGNTGELFF	TGTGCCACCTTTGGGGGAAACACCGGGGAGCTGTTTTTT
TRBJ2-7	few	.	TRBV6-5	CASKTGEGSYEQYF	TGTGCCAGCAAGACAGGGGAGGGGTCCTACGAGCAGTACTTC
TRBJ1-1	.	.	TRBV10-3	CAISDRWNTEAFF	TGTGCCATCAGTGACAGGTGGAACACTGAAGCTTTCTTT
TRBJ1-1	.	.	TRBV27	CASSPLRAGNTEAFF	TGTGCCAGCAGTCCGCTCAGGGCAGGGAACACTGAAGCTTTCTTT
TRBJ1-1	.	TRBD1	TRBV6-2/TRBV6-3	CASSRAAGTAEAFF	TGTGCCAGCAGCAGAGCGGCGGGGACAGCAGAAGCTTTCTTT
TRBJ1-2	many	TRBD1	TRBV4-2	CASSQTGPWQGERGYTF	TGTGCCAGCAGCCAAACCGGGCCGTGGCAGGGGGAACGAGGCTACACCTTC
TRBJ1-5	.	TRBD1	TRBV6-5	CASSPTGGRNQPQHF	TGTGCCAGCAGTCCTACAGGGGGGCGTAATCAGCCCCAGCATTTT
TRBJ2-3	few	TRBD1	TRBV24-1	CATSDSGQGAVDTQYF	TGTGCCACCAGTGATTCTGGACAGGGGGCTGTAGATACGCAGTATTTT
TRBJ1-4	.	TRBD1	TRBV5-1	CASSQGQINEKLFF	TGCGCCAGCAGCCAGGGACAGATTAATGAAAAACTGTTTTTT
TRBJ1-4	many	.	TRBV7-2	CASSLHSGEKLFF	TGTGCCAGCAGCTTACACAGCGGTGAAAAACTGTTTTTT
TRBJ2-3	.	.	TRBV7-2	CASSLDGLNTDTQYF	TGTGCCAGCAGCTTAGACGGGCTTAACACAGATACGCAGTATTTT
TRBJ2-7	.	.	TRBV12-3/TRBV12-4	CASSLNSLYEQYF	TGTGCCAGCAGTTTAAATTCTCTCTACGAGCAGTACTTC